The 32 T cell receptor beta chains in this list originate from one sample, sequenced in a study of blood T cell repertoires in COVID-19. Profiled with immunoSEQ multiplex PCR; TCRdb holds only in-frame clones, not every one. Here the sample spans approximately 210,000 clones, roughly 85% being singletons. The sequenced sample consisted of peripheral blood. The source is a woman in her 70s with active or convalescent COVID-19.

This chain connects TRBV5-1 to TRBJ2-1, with D hard to call. The CDR3 contains 15 residues. Germline V gene lookup returns CDR1 SGHRS and CDR2 YFSETQ. V was cut by 0 bases and J by 2 bases, with 9 bases left in between. CDR3 residues: CASSLEVGAYNEQFF. CDR3 sequence (DNA): TGCGCCAGCAGCTTGGAAGTCGGAGCCTACAATGAGCAGTTCTTC.

This chain links TRBV6-5 with TRBJ1-5; D perhaps matches TRBD1 (6 bases). CDR3 length: 15 amino acids. V lost 5 bases and J lost 0, with 11 bases in between. Germline V lookup: CDR1 MNHEY, CDR2 SVGAGI. CDR3 DNA sequence: TGTGCCAGCAGTCGGACAGCAAATAGCAATCAGCCCCAGCATTTT. Its protein product is CASSRTANSNQPQHF.

The rearrangement uses TRBV5-8 and TRBJ1-5; TRBD1 agrees at 8 bases. V lost 3 bases, J lost 4 bases, and 3 bases stayed unmatched. This CDR3 is built from 14 residues. The germline V gene has CDR1 SGHTS and CDR2 YDEGEE. The CDR3 spells CASSSRTGNQPQHF. CDR3 in DNA: TGTGCCAGCAGCTCGAGGACAGGGAATCAGCCCCAGCATTTT.

The genes are TRBV13 and TRBJ1-2; the match to TRBD1 covers 10 bases. The CDR3 covers 14 residues. The V and J ends lost 5 bases and 8 bases, in that order; junction bases with no gene match: 8. Germline V gives CDR1 PRHDT, CDR2 FYEKMQ (reference sequence). The CDR3 protein is CASSKGQGETGYTF. In nucleotides, the CDR3 is TGTGCCAGCAGCAAAGGACAGGGGGAGACGGGCTACACCTTC.

This chain connects TRBV18 to TRBJ1-6, with 12 bases fitting TRBD1. The CDR3 covers 16 residues. V was clipped by 6 bases and J by 8 bases; unmatched bases: 8. From germline, CDR1 is KGHSH and CDR2 LQKENI. CDR3 protein: CASSWDRGPIDSPLHF. CDR3 in DNA: TGTGCCAGCTCTTGGGACAGGGGGCCGATAGATTCACCCCTCCACTTT.

The chain uses TRBV3-1 (or the pseudogene TRBV3-2) and TRBJ2-7, with 11 nucleotides matching TRBD2. CDR1 is LGHDT and CDR2 is YNNKEL in the germline V gene (reference sequence). V lost 4 bases, J lost 6 bases, and 2 bases stayed unmatched. CDR3 length equals 13 residues. The CDR3: CASSRGTSGEQYF. The CDR3, as DNA: TGTGCCAGCAGCCGCGGGACTAGCGGCGAGCAGTACTTC.

This clone has only one observation. The rearrangement uses TRBV30 and TRBJ1-4; D possibly corresponds to TRBD1 (6 bases). V shed 5 bases and J shed 8 bases, with 15 bases lying between them. This CDR3 contains 13 residues. The germline V gene has CDR1 GTSNPN and CDR2 SVGIG (reference sequence). This chain's CDR3 is CAWGLDRSEKLFF. The CDR3 nucleotides are TGTGCCTGGGGTCTTGACAGGTCCGAAAAACTGTTTTTT. Supplemented by reference TRBV30 and TRBJ1-4, the full variable domain reads SQTIHQWPATLVQPVGSPLSLECTVEGTSNPNLYWYRQAAGRGLQLLFYSVGIGQISSEVPQNLSASRPQDRQFILSSKKLLLSDSGFYLCAWGLDRSEKLFFGSGTQLSVL.

The chain has TRBV11-2 and TRBJ1-2; D might be TRBD1 (6 bases). The CDR3 extends over 13 amino acids. The V end lost 5 bases, the J end lost 5 bases, and 12 bases lay between the germline ends. CDR1 and CDR2 from the germline V gene are SGHAT and FQNNGV. CDR3 region: CASSPGQPYGYTF. The CDR3 DNA reads TGTGCCAGCAGCCCAGGACAGCCTTATGGCTACACCTTC.

V usage is TRBV7-9 and J usage is TRBJ1-1; possible D gene TRBD1, 6 bases. The length of the CDR3 is 15 residues. Germline loops: CDR1 SEHNR, CDR2 FQNEAQ (reference sequence). V dropped 5 bases and J dropped 5 bases, with 18 bases sitting between them. The CDR3 is CASSPRGGERTEAFF. Here the CDR3 DNA reads TGTGCCAGCAGCCCCCGCGGGGGCGAGCGTACTGAAGCTTTCTTT.

The chain joins TRBV19 to TRBJ1-2; TRBD1 matches 8 bases. Trimming at V came to 5 bases and at J to 6 bases, leaving 8 bases not matched to a gene. The germline CDR1 and CDR2 sequences are LNHDA and SQIVND (reference sequence). There are 14 residues in the CDR3. CDR3 nucleotide sequence: TGTGCCAGTAGTGCCCGGGACAGGCTAAATGGCTACACCTTC. As protein: CASSARDRLNGYTF. Based on the CDR3 plus reference TRBV19 and TRBJ1-2, the full variable domain is DGGITQSPKYLFRKEGQNVTLSCEQNLNHDAMYWYRQDPGQGLRLIYYSQIVNDFQKGDIAEGYSVSREKKESFPLTVTSAQKNPTAFYLCASSARDRLNGYTFGSGTRLTVV.

The rearrangement uses TRBV3-1 (or the pseudogene TRBV3-2) and TRBJ1-2; D is ambiguous. This CDR3 has 13 amino acids. Trimming took 6 bases from V and 8 from J, leaving 16 bases between them. Germline V gene data show CDR1 as LGHDT and CDR2 as YNNKEL (reference sequence). The CDR3 DNA follows: TGTGCCAGCAGTCCCTACGAGAACTGGGGCTACACCTTC. It translates to CASSPYENWGYTF.

The chain is built from TRBV18 and TRBJ2-1; 7 bases map to TRBD2. Germline CDR1 and CDR2: KGHSH and LQKENI. J was trimmed by 8 bases and V by 3 bases; bases with no gene match: 10. The CDR3 is 15 amino acids. CDR3 sequence: CASSPFGREYDEQFF. The CDR3 coding sequence is TGTGCCAGCTCACCGTTCGGGCGGGAGTACGATGAGCAGTTCTTC.

This clone was observed once. V and J are TRBV27 and TRBJ1-1, with 10 positions matching TRBD1. This CDR3 has 15 amino acids. V shed 4 bases and J 10 bases; nucleotides not matched to a gene: 12. The germline V gene encodes CDR1 MNHEY and CDR2 SMNVEV (reference sequence). For the CDR3, the DNA is TGTGCCAGCAGTTCACAACTCGGGACAGGGGTATTAGCTTTCTTT. Its translation is CASSSQLGTGVLAFF.

This clone was seen once. The rearrangement joins TRBV11-3 to TRBJ1-1; D unresolved. Germline loops: CDR1 SGHNT, CDR2 YENEEA. The CDR3 has 13 residues. V lost 0 bases and J 5 bases, leaving 7 bases between the germline ends. CDR3 loop: CASSLDRVTEAFF. The CDR3 bases are TGTGCCAGCAGCTTAGATCGGGTGACTGAAGCTTTCTTT.

The rearrangement links TRBV2 to TRBJ1-1, with D uncertain. Trimming took off 5 bases at V and 4 bases at J, with 5 bases between the two ends. The CDR3 is made up of 11 amino acids. Germline CDR1 SNHLY, CDR2 FYNNEI. The CDR3 DNA reads as TGTGCCAGCAGTTCACTCACTGAAGCTTTCTTT. Its protein is CASSSLTEAFF.

The chain uses TRBV5-1 and TRBJ2-7; a weak D match, TRBD1 (6 bases). Germline CDR1 is SGHRS and CDR2 is YFSETQ. The CDR3 is 14 amino acids. Trimming shortened V by 1 base and J by 0 bases, and 8 bases separated the two germline ends. CDR3 DNA: TGCGCCAGCAGCTTGCGAGGGGGCTCCTACGAGCAGTACTTC. This gives the protein CASSLRGGSYEQYF. Drawing the rest from reference TRBV5-1 and TRBJ2-7, the complete variable domain is KAGVTQTPRYLIKTRGQQVTLSCSPISGHRSVSWYQQTPGQGLQFLFEYFSETQRNKGNFPGRFSGRQFSNSRSEMNVSTLELGDSALYLCASSLRGGSYEQYFGPGTRLTVT.

In this sample, this clone turned up once. V gene TRBV21-1 combines with J gene TRBJ2-1; the table's D call, TRBD2, has no DNA check behind it. TRBV21-1 is deemed a pseudogene. This CDR3 comprises 16 residues. In nucleotides, the CDR3 is TGTGCCAGCAGCCAGGAGGCGGAGTTGGGCTACAATGAGCAGTTCTTC. Its translation is CASSQEAELGYNEQFF.

This clone was observed a handful of times. The gene calls are TRBV6-5 and TRBJ1-2, with 9 positions matching TRBD1. The trim removed 8 bases at V and 4 bases at J, leaving 8 bases unmatched. The CDR3 has 14 amino acids. Per the germline V gene, CDR1 is MNHEY and CDR2 is SVGAGI. The CDR3 loop reads CASAPDRGTYGYTF. CDR3 sequence (DNA): TGTGCCAGCGCCCCTGACAGGGGGACCTATGGCTACACCTTC.

The rearrangement links TRBV6-2 or TRBV6-3 to TRBJ1-6; D remains ambiguous. CDR3 length: 16 amino acids. Germline V gene sequence: CDR1 MNHEY, CDR2 SVGEGT. Trimming left V 2 bases short and J 0 bases short, with 8 bases between. In nucleotides, the CDR3 is TGTGCCAGCAGTTACGATGCAGGCTCCTATAATTCACCCCTCCACTTT. Its protein is CASSYDAGSYNSPLHF.

The chain joins TRBV5-1 to TRBJ2-1; TRBD2 agrees at 9 bases. The CDR3 has 17 amino acids. Germline CDR1 reads SGHRS; CDR2 reads YFSETQ. The J segment lost 4 bases and the V segment lost 2 bases, leaving 10 bases of the junction unmatched. CDR3 protein: CASSFYPTSGFYNEQFF. The CDR3 nucleotides are TGCGCCAGCAGCTTCTACCCGACTAGCGGATTTTACAATGAGCAGTTCTTC.

This clone was seen a handful of times. The chain joins TRBV7-8 to TRBJ2-7; 10 positions agree with TRBD1. V lost 4 bases and J lost 5; bases outside the gene matches: 8. This CDR3 is 15 amino acids long. Germline assignment: CDR1 SGHVS and CDR2 FQNEAQ. CDR3 in DNA: TGTGCCAGCAGCTCCGGACAGGGGGGCTGGAACGAGCAGTACTTC. Translation gives CASSSGQGGWNEQYF.

The J gene is TRBJ1-3, the V gene TRBV10-1, with TRBD1 matching 8 bases. The CDR3 runs to 19 residues. Germline values: CDR1 WNHNN, CDR2 SYGVQD (reference sequence). With V trimmed by 3 bases and J by 7 bases, 20 bases remained unmatched. This chain's CDR3 is CASSDQTHQIPGGWNTIYF. The DNA for the CDR3 is TGCGCCAGCAGTGACCAAACTCATCAAATACCAGGGGGCTGGAACACCATATATTTT.

The chain couples TRBV2 to TRBJ2-5; maybe TRBD2 (6 bases). V gave up 5 bases and J gave up 5 bases, with 15 bases separating them. This CDR3 comprises 14 residues. CDR1 and CDR2 (germline): SNHLY, FYNNEI. The CDR3 bases are TGTGCCAGCAGTATGGCACTAGCTGGGGAGACCCAGTACTTC. Amino acids: CASSMALAGETQYF.

V and J are TRBV30 and TRBJ1-6; D not certain. This CDR3 comprises 13 residues. Germline V gene lookup returns CDR1 GTSNPN and CDR2 SVGIG (reference sequence). V was clipped by 2 bases and J by 11 bases, with 13 bases between them. The CDR3 region is CAWSKSSGAPLHF. In DNA form, the CDR3 reads TGTGCCTGGAGTAAGTCCTCCGGGGCACCCCTCCACTTT.

The chain joins TRBV5-1 to TRBJ2-3; 7 bases agree with TRBD2. CDR3 length: 16 residues. Unmatched junction bases numbered 4, after V lost 0 bases and J lost 0 bases. CDR1 and CDR2 from the germline V gene are SGHRS and YFSETQ. Here the CDR3 DNA reads TGCGCCAGCAGCTTGGGGTCTAGCGGAAGCACAGATACGCAGTATTTT. Its translation: CASSLGSSGSTDTQYF.

J is TRBJ1-1 and V is TRBV12-3 or TRBV12-4; unclear D gene. Trimming took 3 bases from V and 6 from J, leaving 8 bases between them. This CDR3 is 12 amino acids long. The CDR3 sequence is CASSLIGSEAFF. The CDR3 coding sequence is TGTGCCAGCAGTTTGATCGGGTCTGAAGCTTTCTTT.

The chain is built from TRBV5-4 and TRBJ2-1; TRBD2 agrees at 9 bases. Germline assignment: CDR1 SGHNT and CDR2 YYREEE (reference sequence). The junction had 2 bases not matched to a gene; V was cut back by 4 bases and J by 3 bases. The CDR3 runs 14 residues. CDR3 in amino acids: CASSNSGSYNEQFF. For the CDR3, the DNA is TGTGCCAGCAGCAATAGCGGGAGCTACAATGAGCAGTTCTTC. The variable domain in full, completed from reference TRBV5-4 and TRBJ2-1, reads ETGVTQSPTHLIKTRGQQVTLRCSSQSGHNTVSWYQQALGQGPQFIFQYYREEENGRGNFPPRFSGLQFPNYSSELNVNALELDDSALYLCASSNSGSYNEQFFGPGTRLTVL.

The chain joins TRBV21-1 to TRBJ2-7; no DNA check was done on the table's D call, TRBD2. TRBV21-1 is an annotated pseudogene. The CDR3 sequence is 15 residues long. DNA for the CDR3: TGTGCCAGCAGCTCGGGGAGGGCCCGCTCCTACGAGCAGTACTTC. The encoded protein is CASSSGRARSYEQYF.

V and J are TRBV5-1 and TRBJ1-1; 7 bases line up with TRBD1. Looked up from germline, CDR1 is SGHRS and CDR2 is YFSETQ. This CDR3 has 14 residues. V lost 7 bases and J lost 1; bases outside the gene matches: 7. The CDR3: CASGRAGGNTEAFF. CDR3 coding DNA: TGCGCCAGCGGCAGGGCAGGGGGGAACACTGAAGCTTTCTTT.

In its sample, this clone was seen once. V gene TRBV3-1 (or the pseudogene TRBV3-2) combines with J gene TRBJ2-7, with 8 bases matching TRBD1. Germline CDR1 is LGHDT and CDR2 is YNNKEL (reference sequence). CDR3 length: 13 residues. The junction had 8 bases not matched to a gene; V was cut back by 4 bases and J by 9 bases. The CDR3 region is CASSLQGAEGQYF. CDR3 DNA sequence: TGTGCCAGCAGCCTCCAGGGGGCGGAGGGGCAGTACTTC.

The chain has TRBV4-3 and TRBJ1-2, with D unclear. Deletions cut 0 bases from V and 8 bases from J, with 22 bases between. Germline V gives CDR1 LGHNA, CDR2 YSLEER. There are 17 residues in the CDR3. The CDR3 nucleotides read TGCGCCAGCAGCCAAGATCCGCGGACCGCACCGGGGAGGGGCTACACCTTC. It specifies CASSQDPRTAPGRGYTF.

The chain has TRBV6-5 and TRBJ2-5; no clear D. The V end was cut by 8 bases, the J end by 4 bases, with 17 bases between. The CDR3 consists of 14 residues. Germline loops: CDR1 MNHEY, CDR2 SVGAGI. CDR3 in DNA: TGTGCCAGCGCTGGGCTGGCCCCCCTAGAGACCCAGTACTTC. Protein: CASAGLAPLETQYF.